This is a list of T cell receptor beta chains from one sample in a study of cytomegalovirus exposure and HLA in healthy donors. Sequencing used immunoSEQ multiplex PCR; TCRdb keeps in-frame clones, though not all of them. The sample carries about 96,000 clones, more than 60% recorded once. Sequenced sample: PBMCs. These receptor sequences come from a man aged 50 to 60 in good health and CMV-seropositive. Each CDR3 is given with its conserved first and last residue. D genes are given only for firm matches.

V	J	D	CDR3
TRBV19	TRBJ1-1	TRBD1	CASSISRDRTNTEAFF
TRBV13	TRBJ1-4	.	CASSLGAGKEKLFF
TRBV19	TRBJ2-2	TRBD2	CATKVGRGGSGELFF
TRBV13	TRBJ2-5	TRBD1	CASSQVRTGSLQEQYF
TRBV5-1	TRBJ1-3	.	CASSLLEIASGNTIYF
TRBV5-1	TRBJ2-7	.	CASSLRPGDYEQYF
TRBV5-1	TRBJ1-1	.	CASSLIMNTEAFF
TRBV4-3	TRBJ2-1	TRBD2	CASSHSQLAGGYNEQFF
TRBV5-5	TRBJ1-1	.	CASSLAGQSNTEAFF
TRBV7-2	TRBJ2-7	TRBD1	CASSFTGGPSSYEQYF
TRBV28	TRBJ1-5	.	CASTRTVLNQPQHF
TRBV5-5	TRBJ2-2	.	CASSLLANTGELFF
TRBV27	TRBJ1-5	.	CASGSRANNQPQHF
TRBV7-2	TRBJ2-3	TRBD2	CASSQGRAGGQYF
TRBV30	TRBJ1-5	TRBD1	CAWGQGERQPQHF
TRBV28	TRBJ1-2	.	CASSWKGGYTF
TRBV7-9	.	TRBD2	CASSPTSGGRPYEQYF
TRBV27	TRBJ1-6	.	CASSFSGPYNSPLHF
TRBV6-1	TRBJ2-3	TRBD2	CASSETSGGDTDTQYF
TRBV5-6	TRBJ1-1	.	CASSSYHQAETEAFF
TRBV11-2	TRBJ1-1	.	CASSPRVGTEAFF
TRBV5-1	TRBJ2-1	TRBD2	CASSLRETSGQQFF
TRBV10-1	TRBJ2-4	TRBD2	CASSEGPGGADIQYF
TRBV18	TRBJ1-2	.	CASSPGGDNYGYTF
TRBV7-2	TRBJ2-1	.	CASSLTVYNEQFF
TRBV19	TRBJ2-2	.	CATHIGVATGELFF
TRBV6-1	TRBJ2-2	TRBD1	CASSDVGQGPGELFF
TRBV27	TRBJ1-2	.	CASSLFPRQDITNYGYTF
TRBV10-3	TRBJ1-2	TRBD1	CAISDLSGQGARGYTF
TRBV18	TRBJ2-7	TRBD1	CASSPGQGHYEQYF
TRBV6-6	TRBJ1-1	.	CASSLQTPNTEAFF
TRBV10-3	TRBJ1-3	TRBD1	CAIGQGFSGNTIYF
TRBV9	TRBJ2-2	.	CASSARLGRNTGELFF
TRBV7-9	TRBJ1-5	TRBD1	CASSTGQGDNQPQHF
TRBV29-1	TRBJ1-3	.	CSGQESGNTIYF
TRBV7-2	TRBJ1-2	.	CASSLGPAKNYGYTF
TRBV6-5	TRBJ1-1	TRBD1	CASRPTGGNTEAFF
TRBV19	TRBJ1-5	.	CASSIGMWGRGSNQPQHF
TRBV19	TRBJ2-7	.	CASSPNVGVYEQYF
TRBV27	TRBJ2-7	TRBD1	CASSSKTGDTYEQYF
TRBV5-3	TRBJ1-6	TRBD1	CARRQGQAHDSPLHF
TRBV19	TRBJ1-1	TRBD1	CASEDRDSHEAFF
TRBV30	TRBJ1-1	.	CAWTRWQQNTEAFF
TRBV9	TRBJ2-1	.	CASSVIGAGINEQFF
TRBV6-1	TRBJ1-1	.	CASDPTGYTEAFF
TRBV6-5	TRBJ2-1	TRBD2	CASGYSGGRKFF
TRBV6-4	TRBJ2-1	.	CASSAERYGNEQFF
TRBV5-7	TRBJ2-7	TRBD1	CASSLWRDRDEQYF
TRBV6-5	TRBJ1-4	.	CASSYVQAANEKLFF
TRBV2	TRBJ1-1	.	CASSVGVNTEAFF
TRBV30	TRBJ1-6	.	CAWSVLWEVNSPLHF
TRBV7-6	TRBJ2-3	TRBD2	CASSLGGGADTQYF
TRBV5-1	TRBJ2-2	TRBD2	CASSGSGGPNTGELFF
TRBV7-2	TRBJ2-5	.	CASSRGSSGVTEETQYF
TRBV6-1	TRBJ2-1	TRBD1	CASSEGRTGWQFF
TRBV7-9	TRBJ2-7	.	CASSFNYEQYF